This T cell receptor beta chain was profiled in a study of glioma-infiltrating T cells after dendritic cell vaccination (dated by TCRdb to about 2016). In terms of the full investigation: The cohort included 15 or so glioblastoma patients drawn from Phase I and II dendritic cell vaccination trials, of whom 9 were newly diagnosed and 6 had recurrent disease. Autologous tumor lysate-pulsed dendritic cell vaccination was administered to the patients between about 2003 and 2013. The vaccine consisted of monocyte-derived dendritic cells cultured approximately seven days with IL-4 and GM-CSF, then pulsed overnight with autologous tumor lysate. Each patient got three intradermal injections of the dendritic cell vaccine, spaced at biweekly intervals, in the arm below the axilla. In glioblastoma patients vaccinated with dendritic cells, deep sequencing of TCR beta CDR3 regions served to measure tumor-infiltrating lymphocyte content and to compare repertoires between tumor and blood. Survival after dendritic cell vaccination was correlated with TCR sequencing metrics, such as TIL content and the overlap between tumor and blood repertoires. Broad study findings and their caveats: The TCR overlap response model with three groups was called speculative and said to need prospective validation. TCR clonality showed no direct relationship with survival, which suggests that a diverse polyclonal response may be important. After dendritic cell vaccination, a higher estimated pretreatment TIL content predicted longer time to progression and longer overall survival. The cohort was small and heterogeneous, with few patients having full blood and tumor sets and even fewer initial-recurrent tumor pairs.

Interpreted using the paper, the time point label stands for: after dendritic cell vaccination, including at tumor progression/relapse. Patients were selected on the basis of adequate residual fresh-frozen tumor tissue and more than two years of available survival data. Molecular status otherwise varied across the glioblastoma patients, but none of them carried an isocitrate dehydrogenase mutation. PBMC were collected before vaccination, two weeks after the third vaccination, and at tumor progression if tumor progression occurred. Genomic DNA was extracted with the Qiagen DNeasy Blood extraction Kit. Worth noting for this clone: It has no known antigen specificity. No much larger clonotype is one base removed from it; base qualities were not supplied.

CDR1 SGHRS and CDR2 YFSETQ are derived from the germline V gene. Unmatched junction bases come to 5, with V trimmed by 0 bases and J by 2 bases. The cysteine opens and the phenylalanine closes a CDR3 of 17 amino acids. Left in the record is the CDR3 DNA by itself, 51 bases read in frame from the first base. TCRB CDR3 regions were amplified from approximately 2 ug genomic DNA, or all available DNA if less, using the immunoSEQ assay. Multiplex PCR used 60 forward primers for TCR V beta segments and 13 reverse primers for J beta segments. Synthetic control templates were spiked into each sample at limiting dilution to estimate reads per starting template. The Illumina HiSeq System generated 87 bp sequencing reads. In the source study's methods: PCR and sequencing errors were removed by a nearest neighbor algorithm that merged closely related sequences. TCR overlap was defined as the percentage of unique tumor TCR beta sequences that were also present in the same patient's peripheral blood. TCRdb took this table from immuneACCESS and kept in-frame rearrangements with V and J called. Such tables lack part of the clones; where checked against another copy, unresolved V genes explain under half of the gap, and the rest is unexplained. The V and J calls and clone size come from that table; D and trimming were worked out from the DNA. This sample holds 80,000 to 100,000 clones; 80% were observed only once. The ten top clones hold approximately 5.4% of the sample.

The sequencing here drew on blood, taken after dendritic cell vaccination. The rearranged segments are TRBV5-1 and TRBJ2-7; 13 bases in the junction line up with TRBD2. The sequence derives from a human donor with glioblastoma. The CDR3 protein: CASSLVGTSGITYEQYF. The DNA sequence follows: TGCGCCAGCAGCTTGGTTGGGACTAGCGGGATTACCTACGAGCAGTACTTC.